This T cell receptor beta chain was sequenced for a study of T cells after yellow fever vaccination. This CDR3 has 19 residues. J lost 7 bases, V lost 0 bases, and 14 bases had no gene match. Germline CDR1 is LGHNA and CDR2 is YSLEER. This clonotype was counted at least ten times. TCRdb used MiXCR to reprocess the 5' RACE reads, holding one entry per CDR3 protein. The sample carries roughly 300,000 distinct CDR3 sequences, around 6.8% recorded once. V and J are TRBV4-3 and TRBJ2-1, with 11 positions matching TRBD2. The sample was PBMCs, taken around 45 days after the first yellow fever vaccination. This receptor was obtained from a man aged 18 to 30 who received the YFV17D yellow fever vaccine. The CDR3 sequence: CASSQDLMASGGRGNEQFF. The CDR3 coding sequence is TGCGCCAGCAGCCAAGATTTGATGGCTAGCGGGGGGCGGGGGAATGAGCAGTTCTTC.